The 10 T cell receptor beta chains below come from one sample, sequenced in a study of T-cell memory formation after mild COVID-19. TCRdb fed the 5' RACE reads into MiXCR, producing one record per CDR3 protein. The sample yields 470,000 or so distinct CDR3 sequences, 15% to 20% seen once. Input material: PBMCs or a T cell subset sorted from them (not recorded which). These receptors originate from an adult woman who had mild COVID-19 (a few samples of this study predate the infection). Cell type and time point are not known.

The chain joins TRBV19 to TRBJ2-5; TRBD1 might be the D (6 bases). V was trimmed by 5 bases and J by 4 bases, leaving 11 bases between them. This CDR3 comprises 13 residues. Germline V CDR1 and CDR2: LNHDA, SQIVND (reference sequence). Here the CDR3 reads CASSSRDTETQYF. DNA of the CDR3: TGTGCCAGTAGTTCCCGGGACACAGAGACCCAGTACTTC.

In nucleotides, the CDR3 is TGCGCCAGCAGCTTGTCCCCTCCGACAGGTGAAGCTTTCTTT. The encoded protein is CASSLSPPTGEAFF. The gene calls are TRBV5-1 and TRBJ1-1; a weak D match, TRBD1 (6 bases). CDR1 SGHRS and CDR2 YFSETQ come from the germline V gene. The CDR3 spans 14 residues. Trimming took 1 base from V and 7 from J, leaving 14 bases between them.

This chain connects TRBV5-1 to TRBJ1-3; D is unclear. Between the trimmed V and J ends, which lost 3 bases and 2 bases, there was a span of 6 bases. This CDR3 contains 13 residues. The germline V gene has CDR1 SGHRS and CDR2 YFSETQ. The CDR3, as DNA: TGCGCCAGCAGCTCAGAAGCTGGAAACACCATATATTTT. Translating gives CASSSEAGNTIYF.

In its sample, this clonotype was seen many times. CDR3 coding DNA: TGCGCCAGCAGCTTGGCTGCGGGGGGGTCGAGGGATACGCAGTATTTT. The encoded protein is CASSLAAGGSRDTQYF. This chain connects TRBV5-1 to TRBJ2-3; 9 positions agree with TRBD2. Germline-derived CDR1 and CDR2 are SGHRS and YFSETQ. This CDR3 contains 16 residues. V lost 0 bases and J lost 6; bases outside the gene matches: 8.

This clonotype has more than one count but fewer than ten. V is TRBV5-1 and J is TRBJ1-2; maybe TRBD1 (5 bases). The V and J ends lost 0 bases and 3 bases respectively, with 9 bases between them. The length of the CDR3 is 14 residues. The V gene's germline CDR1 is SGHRS and CDR2 YFSETQ. CDR3 loop: CASSLGGVDYGYTF. DNA for the CDR3: TGCGCCAGCAGCTTGGGAGGGGTTGACTATGGCTACACCTTC.

There are a few counts of this clonotype. V usage is TRBV10-3 and J usage is TRBJ2-1; possibly TRBD1 or TRBD2 for D (5 bases each). Per germline, CDR1 ENHRY and CDR2 SYGVKD. Trimming removed 1 base at V and 12 bases at J, with 10 bases between. CDR3 length equals 12 residues. The CDR3 nucleotides read TGTGCCATCAGTGAGTGGGACGCGGGGCAGTTCTTC. Amino acids: CAISEWDAGQFF.

V and J are TRBV25-1 and TRBJ1-1; the match to TRBD1 covers 12 bases. V was pared by 6 bases and J by 9 bases, with 8 bases of the junction left unmatched. This CDR3 region has 14 residues. Germline-derived CDR1 and CDR2 are MGHDK and SYGVNS. The CDR3 region has the DNA TGTGCCAGCAGCCCCGGGACAGGGGGCACAAAAGCTTTCTTT. This sequence encodes CASSPGTGGTKAFF.

This clonotype has only a few counts. The chain has TRBV30 and TRBJ1-2; 8 bases agree with TRBD1. Losses at the gene ends were 1 base for V and 8 bases for J; bases not matched to a gene: 3. The V gene's germline CDR1 is GTSNPN and CDR2 SVGIG (reference sequence). The CDR3 has 12 amino acids. The CDR3 DNA reads TGTGCCTGGAGTGAGACAGGGGCCGGCTACACCTTC. It encodes CAWSETGAGYTF. Complete variable domain (other parts from reference TRBV30 and TRBJ1-2): SQTIHQWPATLVQPVGSPLSLECTVEGTSNPNLYWYRQAAGRGLQLLFYSVGIGQISSEVPQNLSASRPQDRQFILSSKKLLLSDSGFYLCAWSETGAGYTFGSGTRLTVV.

The chain uses TRBV7-3 and TRBJ2-3; TRBD2 matches 9 bases. The germline CDR1 and CDR2 sequences are SGHTA and FQGTGA. The CDR3 has 16 residues. The V segment lost 5 bases and the J segment 6 bases; nucleotides outside the gene matches: 12. CDR3 in amino acids: CASSARLAVVGDTQYF. The CDR3 DNA reads as TGTGCCAGCAGCGCCCGACTAGCGGTCGTAGGGGATACGCAGTATTTT.

This clonotype was seen at least ten times. V is TRBV29-1 and J is TRBJ1-1, with D tentatively TRBD1 (5 bases). The V gene's germline CDR1 is SQVTM and CDR2 ANQGSEA. The V gene lost 7 bases and the J gene lost 3 bases, with 15 bases spanning the gap. The CDR3 spans 13 residues. As DNA, the CDR3 is TGCAGCGGTGGCCAGGGTGGGGACACTGAAGCTTTCTTT. It codes for CSGGQGGDTEAFF.